Described below is a single TCR beta chain sequence and its context. As yet, its antigen is unknown. Libraries were prepared by immunoSEQ multiplex PCR; TCRdb keeps only in-frame clonotypes and omits some of them. The table records about 92,000 clones, under 95% of them present only once. Germline trimming cut 1 base from V and 5 bases from J; bases unmatched to any gene: 9. The CDR3 length is 17 residues. The V gene's germline CDR1 is SGHNT and CDR2 YENEEA. This specimen comes from a study of OX40 agonist ivuxolimab in advanced cancers. Study findings and constraints: At 0.1 to 3.0 mg/kg, CD4+ and CD8+ blood T cells expanded clonally by week 6.

V is TRBV11-3 and J is TRBJ2-3; 10 bases map to TRBD2. The origin of this receptor is an adult with an advanced solid tumor such as melanoma, head and neck, liver or kidney cancer. Sequenced here: CD4+ or CD8+ T cells sorted from blood, sampled in a trial of the OX40 agonist ivuxolimab. This chain's CDR3 is CASSLVEREGRRDTQYF. The CDR3 region has the DNA TGTGCCAGCAGCTTAGTCGAGCGGGAGGGCCGTAGAGATACGCAGTATTTT.